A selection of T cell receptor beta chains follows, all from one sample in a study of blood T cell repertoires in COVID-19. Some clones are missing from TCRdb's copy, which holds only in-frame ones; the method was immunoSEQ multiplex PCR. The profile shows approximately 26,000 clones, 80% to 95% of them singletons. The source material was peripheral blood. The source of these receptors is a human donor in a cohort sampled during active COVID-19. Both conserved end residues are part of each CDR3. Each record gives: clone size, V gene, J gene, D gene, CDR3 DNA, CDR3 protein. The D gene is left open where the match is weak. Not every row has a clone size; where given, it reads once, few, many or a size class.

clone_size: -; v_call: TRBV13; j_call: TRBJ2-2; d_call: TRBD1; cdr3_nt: TGTGCCAGCAGCTCGGGACAGGGGACCGGGGAGCTGTTTTTT; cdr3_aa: CASSSGQGTGELFF
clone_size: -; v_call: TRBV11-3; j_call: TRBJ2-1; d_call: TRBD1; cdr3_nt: TGTGCCAGCAGCCCCGGGACAGGGGCAATCAATGAGCAGTTCTTC; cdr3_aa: CASSPGTGAINEQFF
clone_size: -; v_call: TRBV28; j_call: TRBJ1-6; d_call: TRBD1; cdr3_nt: TGTGCCAGCAGTCGATCTGGGACAGGGAATATGGTGGTCCTCCACTTT; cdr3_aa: CASSRSGTGNMVVLHF
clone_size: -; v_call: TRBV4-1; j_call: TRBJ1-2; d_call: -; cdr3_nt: TGCGCCAGCAGCCAAGATCCCGGGGTTGAGTATGGCTACACCTTC; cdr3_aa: CASSQDPGVEYGYTF
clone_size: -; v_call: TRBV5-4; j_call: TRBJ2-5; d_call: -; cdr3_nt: TGTGCCAGCAGCCCGTCCGCCACAGGGCGCGGGGAGACCCAGTACTTC; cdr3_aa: CASSPSATGRGETQYF
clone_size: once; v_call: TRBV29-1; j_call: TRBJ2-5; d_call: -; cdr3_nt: TGCAGCGTTGTCGGACTGCAAGAGACCCAGTACTTC; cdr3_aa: CSVVGLQETQYF
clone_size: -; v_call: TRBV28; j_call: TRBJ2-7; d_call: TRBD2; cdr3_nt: TGTGCCAGCAGTTCCGGAGCTAGCGGGAGCGACGAGCAGTACTTC; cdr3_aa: CASSSGASGSDEQYF
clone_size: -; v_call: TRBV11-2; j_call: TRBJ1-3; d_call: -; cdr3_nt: TGTGCCAGCAGCTTTAAGGGAGGGGGATCTGGTGGAAACACCATATATTTT; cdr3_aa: CASSFKGGGSGGNTIYF
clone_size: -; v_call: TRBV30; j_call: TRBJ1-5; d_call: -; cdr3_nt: TGTGCCTGGACCCGAAGGGGTTTCGGCAATCAGCCCCAGCATTTT; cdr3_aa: CAWTRRGFGNQPQHF
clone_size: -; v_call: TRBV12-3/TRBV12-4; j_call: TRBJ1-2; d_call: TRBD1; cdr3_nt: TGTGCCAGCACCGGGACAGGGAGTGGCTACACCTTC; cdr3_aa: CASTGTGSGYTF
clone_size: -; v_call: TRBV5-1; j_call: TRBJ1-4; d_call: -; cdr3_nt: TGCGCCAGCAGCTTGGGGCAGGCTTACTCAACTAATGAAAAACTGTTTTTT; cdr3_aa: CASSLGQAYSTNEKLFF
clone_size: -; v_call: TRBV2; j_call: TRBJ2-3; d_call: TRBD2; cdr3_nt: TGTGCCAGCACTAGCGGGGCAATCACAGATACGCAGTATTTT; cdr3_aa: CASTSGAITDTQYF
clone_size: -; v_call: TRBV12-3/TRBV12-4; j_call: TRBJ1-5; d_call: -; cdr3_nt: TGTGCCAGCACGAGGGTTGGCAATCAGCCCCAGCATTTT; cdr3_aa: CASTRVGNQPQHF
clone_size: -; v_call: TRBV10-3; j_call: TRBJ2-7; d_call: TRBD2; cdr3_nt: TGTGCCATCAGTGAGTCGAGGCGCGGGAGCCTCTCCTACGAGCAGTACTTC; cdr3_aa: CAISESRRGSLSYEQYF
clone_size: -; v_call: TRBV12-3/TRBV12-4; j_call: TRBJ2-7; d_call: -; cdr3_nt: TGTGCCAGCAGTTTGACAGAGCACGAGCAGTACTTC; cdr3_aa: CASSLTEHEQYF
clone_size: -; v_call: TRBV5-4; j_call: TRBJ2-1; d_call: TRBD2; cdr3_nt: TGTGCCAGCAGCTTGTCGGGACTAGCGGGAGACTCGCAGTTCTTC; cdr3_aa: CASSLSGLAGDSQFF
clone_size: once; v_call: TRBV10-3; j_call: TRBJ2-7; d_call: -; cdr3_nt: TGTGCCATCAGTGTGTCCGGGCCCCTCCGGGACTACGAGCAGTACTTC; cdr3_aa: CAISVSGPLRDYEQYF